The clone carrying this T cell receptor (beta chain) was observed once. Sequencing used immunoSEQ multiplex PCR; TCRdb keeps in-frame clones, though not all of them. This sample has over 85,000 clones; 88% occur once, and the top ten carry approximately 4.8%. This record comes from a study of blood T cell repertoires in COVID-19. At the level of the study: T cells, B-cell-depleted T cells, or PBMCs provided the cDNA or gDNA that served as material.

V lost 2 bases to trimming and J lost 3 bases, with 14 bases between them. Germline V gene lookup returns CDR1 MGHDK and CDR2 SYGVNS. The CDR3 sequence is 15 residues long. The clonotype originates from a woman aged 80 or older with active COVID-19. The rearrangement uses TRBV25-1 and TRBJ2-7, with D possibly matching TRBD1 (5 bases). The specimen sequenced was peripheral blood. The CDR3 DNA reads TGTGCCAGCAGTGAAAGAAGGGGTCGAAGCTACGAGCAGTACTTC. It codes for CASSERRGRSYEQYF.